One sample yielded the 12 T cell receptor beta chains listed below, sequenced in a study of cytomegalovirus exposure and HLA in healthy donors. The PCR ran on 60 Vbeta and 13 Jbeta primers. Libraries were prepared by immunoSEQ multiplex PCR; TCRdb keeps only in-frame clonotypes and omits some of them. The sample gives about 180,000 clones, 79% of which show up once; about 0.72% is in the top ten. Sequenced input: PBMCs. The source of these receptors is a woman in her 40s in good health and CMV-seronegative.

The gene calls are TRBV19 and TRBJ1-4; D is unresolved. Germline-derived CDR1 and CDR2 are LNHDA and SQIVND (reference sequence). The CDR3 spans 15 residues. V was clipped by 3 bases and J by 0 bases, with 8 bases between them. This chain's CDR3 is CASSIYGATNEKLFF. The CDR3 nucleotides are TGTGCCAGTAGTATCTACGGAGCAACTAATGAAAAACTGTTTTTT. Using reference TRBV19 and TRBJ1-4 for the parts outside the CDR3, the full variable domain is DGGITQSPKYLFRKEGQNVTLSCEQNLNHDAMYWYRQDPGQGLRLIYYSQIVNDFQKGDIAEGYSVSREKKESFPLTVTSAQKNPTAFYLCASSIYGATNEKLFFGSGTQLSVL.

The chain links TRBV2 to TRBJ2-5, with 8 bases lining up with TRBD2. The length of the CDR3 is 14 residues. Per germline, CDR1 SNHLY and CDR2 FYNNEI. After removal of 3 bases from V and 5 bases from J, the junction contained 5 bases not matched to a gene. CDR3 in amino acids: CASSDSGGGETQYF. CDR3 DNA sequence: TGTGCCAGCAGTGATTCGGGAGGGGGGGAGACCCAGTACTTC.

The genes are TRBV4-1 and TRBJ1-5, with a tentative D call TRBD1 (6 bases). Trimming stripped 7 bases from V and 3 bases from J, with 19 bases between. Germline loops: CDR1 MGHRA, CDR2 YSYEKL. There are 16 residues in the CDR3. The CDR3 region has the DNA TGCGCCAGCACCCCAGGACAGACCCAATACAATCAGCCCCAGCATTTT. It yields the protein CASTPGQTQYNQPQHF.

V usage is TRBV11-3 and J usage is TRBJ1-4; 9 nucleotides agree with TRBD1. The CDR3 has 18 residues. Unmatched junction bases numbered 12, after V lost 5 bases and J lost 2 bases. Germline V lookup: CDR1 SGHNT, CDR2 YENEEA. The CDR3 nucleotides read TGTGCCAGCAGCGCCGGACAGGGGTCGCCAGGTACTAATGAAAAACTGTTTTTT. Protein: CASSAGQGSPGTNEKLFF.

The gene calls are TRBV18 and TRBJ1-1; 7 positions agree with TRBD1. The CDR3 extends over 14 amino acids. V was clipped by 4 bases and J by 6 bases; unmatched bases: 8. Germline assignment: CDR1 KGHSH and CDR2 LQKENI. This CDR3 is CASSLKTQGAEAFF. The CDR3 DNA sequence: TGTGCCAGCTCACTGAAAACGCAGGGGGCTGAAGCTTTCTTT.

The chain combines TRBV25-1 with TRBJ2-2, with 8 bases lining up with TRBD1. The trim removed 0 bases at V and 4 bases at J, leaving 7 bases unmatched. Germline V gene sequence: CDR1 MGHDK, CDR2 SYGVNS. This CDR3 is built from 17 residues. The CDR3 DNA is TGTGCCAGCAGTGAATATCCCCAGGGGGCTGGCACCGGGGAGCTGTTTTTT. It translates to CASSEYPQGAGTGELFF.

The chain uses TRBV5-1 and TRBJ2-5, with 7 bases matching TRBD1. The better agreement between TRBJ2-7 and the DNA end casts doubt on the J call. Germline lookup yields CDR1 SGHRS and CDR2 YFSETQ. The CDR3 runs to 12 residues. The CDR3 coding sequence is TGCGCCAGCAGCTTACAGGGGTACGAGCAGTACTTC. Protein: CASSLQGYEQYF.

The rearrangement uses TRBV7-9 and TRBJ1-1; 7 nucleotides align to TRBD1. The CDR3 is 13 amino acids. Germline CDR1 SEHNR, CDR2 FQNEAQ (reference sequence). V shed 3 bases and J 7 bases; nucleotides not matched to a gene: 5. CDR3 DNA: TGTGCCAGCAGCTTGCGGACAGGTATTGAAGCTTTCTTT. Translated, it gives CASSLRTGIEAFF.

The gene calls are TRBV19 and TRBJ2-5, with a weak D call TRBD2 (5 bases). V was clipped by 3 bases and J by 0 bases, with 8 bases between them. From germline, CDR1 is LNHDA and CDR2 SQIVND (reference sequence). The CDR3 covers 14 residues. The chain's CDR3 is CASSIGLNQETQYF. CDR3 in DNA: TGTGCCAGTAGTATTGGACTGAACCAAGAGACCCAGTACTTC.

The chain links TRBV10-3 to TRBJ1-1; 8 bases line up with TRBD1. The germline V gene has CDR1 ENHRY and CDR2 SYGVKD. Unmatched junction bases numbered 10, after V lost 6 bases and J lost 1 base. This CDR3 contains 16 residues. The CDR3 DNA reads as TGTGCCATCAGCGACCTCGGCGGGACAGGGAACACTGAAGCTTTCTTT. It is translated as CAISDLGGTGNTEAFF.

This clone has a single count. The chain links TRBV6-1 to TRBJ2-5; D is perhaps TRBD1 (6 bases). Judging by the DNA end, TRBJ2-7 fits better; the J call may be wrong. The germline gives CDR1 MNHNS, CDR2 SASEGT. The CDR3 spans 16 residues. The CDR3 is CASSEGDRTAVYEQYF. CDR3 coding DNA: TGTGCCAGCAGTGAAGGGGACCGGACAGCAGTCTACGAGCAGTACTTC.

This clone was seen a few times. V and J are TRBV6-5 and TRBJ2-5; 8 bases agree with TRBD2. Unmatched junction bases numbered 0, after V lost 2 bases and J lost 4 bases. Germline loops: CDR1 MNHEY, CDR2 SVGAGI. The CDR3 extends over 13 amino acids. CDR3 sequence reads: CASSYTSGETQYF. In DNA form, the CDR3 reads TGTGCCAGCAGTTACACTAGCGGAGAGACCCAGTACTTC.